The 22 T cell receptor beta chains presented below share a single source sample, sequenced in a study of beta chain features in type 1 diabetes. Expressed TCRB transcripts were sequenced because the isolated RNA had all been reverse transcribed beforehand. Using immunoSEQ multiplex PCR, the repertoire was profiled, and TCRdb retains in-frame clones only, with some absent. The table includes under 550,000 clones, over 9.5% detected once. Sequencing was done on a sample of naive CD4+ T cells from blood. The receptors were gathered from a woman aged 18-29 years in good health.

This clone was counted a few times. The chain employs TRBV18 and TRBJ2-7; TRBD1 aligns across 10 bases. V dropped 4 bases and J dropped 5; count of bases not matched to a gene: 5. This CDR3 is built from 14 residues. The germline CDR1 and CDR2 sequences are KGHSH and LQKENI. The CDR3 DNA sequence: TGTGCCAGCTCACGACAGGGGGCAGGGGACGAGCAGTACTTC. The encoded protein is CASSRQGAGDEQYF. Complete variable domain (other parts from reference TRBV18 and TRBJ2-7): NAGVMQNPRHLVRRRGQEARLRCSPMKGHSHVYWYRQLPEEGLKFMVYLQKENIIDESGMPKERFSAEFPKEGPSILRIQQVVRGDSAAYFCASSRQGAGDEQYFGPGTRLTVT.

In this sample, this clone turned up a few times. The V call is TRBV4-1, the J call TRBJ2-4; D remains ambiguous. The CDR3 totals 17 residues. The germline CDR1 and CDR2 sequences are MGHRA and YSYEKL. V was trimmed by 2 bases and J by 0 bases, leaving 14 bases between them. The CDR3 is CASSQPTVALAKNIQYF. CDR3 DNA sequence: TGCGCCAGCAGCCAACCGACGGTGGCCTTAGCCAAAAACATTCAGTACTTC.

The chain uses TRBV5-1 and TRBJ2-2; TRBD1 is a possible D gene (6 bases). The germline CDR1 and CDR2 sequences are SGHRS and YFSETQ. The V end lost 6 bases, the J end lost 1 base, and 10 bases lay between the germline ends. CDR3 length: 14 amino acids. Here the CDR3 reads CASTPGQNTGELFF. The CDR3 DNA reads TGCGCCAGCACCCCGGGACAGAACACCGGGGAGCTGTTTTTT.

This CDR3 is CASSVRLNNEQFF. The DNA for the CDR3 is TGTGCCAGCAGCGTACGGCTCAACAATGAGCAGTTCTTC. V usage is TRBV9 and J usage is TRBJ2-1, with D unresolved. There are 13 residues in the CDR3. CDR1 and CDR2 (germline): SGDLS, YYNGEE. V lost 1 base and J 5 bases, leaving 7 bases between the germline ends.

The chain has TRBV2 and TRBJ2-1; 10 bases agree with TRBD2. This CDR3 has 15 amino acids. CDR1 is SNHLY, CDR2 FYNNEI, per germline. Trimming removed 2 bases from V and 12 bases from J; junction bases left unmatched: 10. The CDR3 region is CASSENTLRTSGQFF. DNA of the CDR3: TGTGCCAGCAGTGAAAATACACTTAGGACTAGCGGGCAGTTCTTC.

This clone was seen more than once but under ten times. V and J are TRBV19 and TRBJ1-1; the match to TRBD1 covers 7 bases. The CDR3 loop spans 15 amino acids. Germline V CDR1 and CDR2: LNHDA, SQIVND (reference sequence). V shed 4 bases and J 1 base; nucleotides not matched to a gene: 6. The CDR3 DNA sequence: TGTGCCAGTAGTAGTCCGGGACAGACGAACACTGAAGCTTTCTTT. It translates to CASSSPGQTNTEAFF.

This clone was detected only a few times. This sample also contains other DNA sequences that code for the same CDR3. V gene TRBV7-2 combines with J gene TRBJ2-5; D ambiguous. With 3 bases removed from V and 5 bases from J, the gap between germline ends came to 4 bases. The CDR3 consists of 11 residues. Germline CDR1 reads SGHTA; CDR2 reads FQGNSA. CDR3 nucleotides: TGTGCCAGCAGCTTCTGGGAGACCCAGTACTTC. Protein product: CASSFWETQYF.

This chain links TRBV27 with TRBJ2-2; possibly TRBD1 for D (6 bases). The CDR3 loop spans 15 amino acids. V was shortened by 6 bases and J by 5 bases, with 16 bases between the two germline ends. Germline CDR1 and CDR2: MNHEY and SMNVEV (reference sequence). The CDR3 loop reads CASSPGTPRTGELFF. Written as DNA, the CDR3 is TGTGCCAGCAGCCCCGGGACACCCAGAACCGGGGAGCTGTTTTTT.

The table lists this clone with a few counts. This sequence joins TRBV7-2 and TRBJ2-5, with 12 positions matching TRBD2. The CDR3 loop spans 18 amino acids. In germline, CDR1 is SGHTA, CDR2 FQGNSA. Trimming at V came to 1 base and at J to 8 bases, leaving 14 bases not matched to a gene. CDR3 amino acids: CASSLVASGGARLGTQYF. CDR3 sequence (DNA): TGTGCCAGCAGCTTAGTTGCTAGCGGGGGGGCTCGGTTAGGTACCCAGTACTTC.

The rearrangement uses TRBV7-2 and TRBJ2-5; D is uncertain. The germline gives CDR1 SGHTA, CDR2 FQGNSA. Trimming removed 4 bases from V and 5 bases from J, with 8 bases in between. The CDR3 contains 12 residues. The CDR3 DNA reads as TGTGCCAGCAGCTCGATGCGGGAGACCCAGTACTTC. This encodes CASSSMRETQYF.

CDR3 region: CASSQEYRDPAYNEQFF. CDR3 bases: TGCGCCAGCAGCCAAGAGTACCGGGACCCCGCCTACAATGAGCAGTTCTTC. V usage is TRBV4-1 and J usage is TRBJ2-1; perhaps D is TRBD1 or TRBD2 (5 bases each). Germline V lookup: CDR1 MGHRA, CDR2 YSYEKL. The CDR3 consists of 17 residues. Trimming removed 0 bases from V and 2 bases from J, with 14 bases in between.

This clone turned up a few times. V and J are TRBV18 and TRBJ2-1, with D hard to call. Germline lookup yields CDR1 KGHSH and CDR2 LQKENI. The V gene lost 3 bases and the J gene lost 7 bases, with 10 bases spanning the gap. The CDR3 extends over 13 amino acids. The CDR3 loop is CASSPGVVNEQFF. The CDR3 coding sequence is TGTGCCAGCTCACCTGGGGTAGTAAATGAGCAGTTCTTC.

The chain uses TRBV10-3 and TRBJ2-7; 7 bases agree with TRBD1. Germline assignment: CDR1 ENHRY and CDR2 SYGVKD. The CDR3 is 13 amino acids. V gave up 10 bases and J gave up 2 bases; unmatched junction bases: 8. Here the CDR3 reads CATRQGTTYEQYF. CDR3 bases: TGTGCCACCAGACAGGGCACGACCTACGAGCAGTACTTC.

V usage is TRBV7-2 and J usage is TRBJ1-2; D is uncertain. Germline V CDR1 and CDR2: SGHTA, FQGNSA. Between the trimmed V and J ends, which lost 1 base and 4 bases, there was a span of 7 bases. This CDR3 comprises 13 residues. Here the CDR3 reads CASSLEGFYGYTF. CDR3 coding DNA: TGTGCCAGCAGCTTAGAAGGGTTCTATGGCTACACCTTC.

This clone was found a few times. The V and J genes are TRBV7-6 and TRBJ1-4; TRBD1 matches 7 bases. Trimming took 5 bases from V and 3 from J; bases not matched to a gene: 6. Germline V gene sequence: CDR1 SGHVS, CDR2 FNYEAQ. This CDR3 comprises 15 residues. DNA of the CDR3: TGTGCCAGCAGCCTAAACAGGGGATCTAATGAAAAACTGTTTTTT. This encodes CASSLNRGSNEKLFF.

The table lists this clone with a few counts. CDR3 DNA sequence: TGTGCCAGCAGCCGTTTGGCGGGAGGGCAAGAGACCCAGTACTTC. Amino acid sequence: CASSRLAGGQETQYF. The chain links TRBV5-4 to TRBJ2-5; 9 bases are a match to TRBD2. CDR3 length: 15 amino acids. Trimming cost V 4 bases and J 2 bases; bases outside gene matches: 6. Germline values: CDR1 SGHNT, CDR2 YYREEE (reference sequence).

The chain is built from TRBV2 and TRBJ2-5, with 7 bases that match TRBD2. The CDR3 has 13 amino acids. V was clipped by 7 bases and J by 6 bases; unmatched bases: 8. The V gene's germline CDR1 is SNHLY and CDR2 FYNNEI. CDR3 amino acids: CASIPGGRKTQYF. The CDR3 DNA follows: TGTGCCAGCATCCCGGGAGGAAGGAAGACCCAGTACTTC.

The chain employs TRBV14 and TRBJ2-1; D gene uncertain. This CDR3 is built from 14 residues. In germline, CDR1 is SGHDN, CDR2 FVKESK. V gave up 5 bases and J gave up 1 base, with 9 bases separating them. In DNA, the CDR3 is TGTGCCAGCAGCGCCTTAGGGTCCTACAATGAGCAGTTCTTC. As protein: CASSALGSYNEQFF.

V gene TRBV30 combines with J gene TRBJ1-1, with no clear D. The CDR3 has 14 residues. Germline V lookup: CDR1 GTSNPN, CDR2 SVGIG (reference sequence). V lost 0 bases and J 4 bases, leaving 12 bases between the germline ends. The CDR3 nucleotides read TGTGCCTGGAGTGTACGGGGAGGGCCCACTGAAGCTTTCTTT. Amino acids: CAWSVRGGPTEAFF.

This chain connects TRBV14 to TRBJ1-4; a possible D gene is TRBD1 (5 bases). Looked up from germline, CDR1 is SGHDN and CDR2 is FVKESK. The CDR3 has 13 residues. Deletions cut 4 bases from V and 8 bases from J, with 11 bases between. CDR3 coding DNA: TGTGCCAGCAGCCGATCGACAGCCGAAAAACTGTTTTTT. It yields the protein CASSRSTAEKLFF.

The CDR3 here is CASSRLAEPQHF. The DNA of the CDR3 is TGTGCCAGCAGTCGGTTAGCGGAGCCCCAGCATTTT. The chain uses TRBV2 and TRBJ1-5, with unresolved D. Looked up from germline, CDR1 is SNHLY and CDR2 is FYNNEI. Trimming shortened V by 5 bases and J by 8 bases, and 10 bases separated the two germline ends. The CDR3 sequence is 12 residues long.

The chain couples TRBV25-1 to TRBJ2-3; a possible D gene is TRBD1 (6 bases). V was cut by 1 base and J by 2 bases, with 13 bases left in between. Per germline, CDR1 MGHDK and CDR2 SYGVNS. The CDR3 runs 16 residues. The CDR3 DNA sequence: TGTGCCAGCAGTGAATTAGGACAGCCGTTCACAGATACGCAGTATTTT. Its translation is CASSELGQPFTDTQYF. Complete variable domain (other parts from reference TRBV25-1 and TRBJ2-3): EADIYQTPRYLVIGTGKKITLECSQTMGHDKMYWYQQDPGMELHLIHYSYGVNSTEKGDLSSESTVSRIRTEHFPLTLESARPSHTSQYLCASSELGQPFTDTQYFGPGTRLTVL.